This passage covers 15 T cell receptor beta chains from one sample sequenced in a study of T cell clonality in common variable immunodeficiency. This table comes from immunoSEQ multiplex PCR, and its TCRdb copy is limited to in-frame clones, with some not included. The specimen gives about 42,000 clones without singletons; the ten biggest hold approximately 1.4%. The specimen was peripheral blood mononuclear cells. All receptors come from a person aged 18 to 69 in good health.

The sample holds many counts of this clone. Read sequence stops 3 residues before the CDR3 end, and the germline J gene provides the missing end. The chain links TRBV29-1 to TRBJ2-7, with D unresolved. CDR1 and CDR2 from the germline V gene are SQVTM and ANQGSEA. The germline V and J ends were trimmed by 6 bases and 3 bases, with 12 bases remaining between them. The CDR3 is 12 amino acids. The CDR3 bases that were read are TGCAGCGTAGCGACCGTCCTCTACGAG. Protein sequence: CSVATVLYE. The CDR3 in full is CSVATVLYEQYF.

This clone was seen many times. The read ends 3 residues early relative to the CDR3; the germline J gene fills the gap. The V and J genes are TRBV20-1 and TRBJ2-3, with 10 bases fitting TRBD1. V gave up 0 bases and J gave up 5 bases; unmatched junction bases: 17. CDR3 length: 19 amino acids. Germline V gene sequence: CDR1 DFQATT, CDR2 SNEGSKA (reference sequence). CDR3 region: CSARDPNGERTGGVDTQYF. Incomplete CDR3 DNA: TGCAGTGCTAGAGATCCAAACGGGGAGAGGACAGGGGGAGTAGATACG.

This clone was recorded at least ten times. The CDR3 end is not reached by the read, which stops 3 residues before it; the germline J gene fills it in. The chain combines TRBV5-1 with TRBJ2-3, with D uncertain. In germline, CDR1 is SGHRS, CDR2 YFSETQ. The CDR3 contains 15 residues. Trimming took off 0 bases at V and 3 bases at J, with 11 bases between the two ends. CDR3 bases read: TGCGCCAGCAGCTTGGCCCGCGCTGATACAGATACG. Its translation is CASSLARADTDT. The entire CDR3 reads CASSLARADTDTQYF.

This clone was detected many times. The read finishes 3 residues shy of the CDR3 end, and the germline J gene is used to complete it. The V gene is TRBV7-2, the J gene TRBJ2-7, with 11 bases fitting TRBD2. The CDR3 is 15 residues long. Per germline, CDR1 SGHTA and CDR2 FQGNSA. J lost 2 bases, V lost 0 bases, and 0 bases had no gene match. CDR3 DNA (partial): TGTGCCAGCAGCTTAGCGACTAGCGGGACCTACGAG. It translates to CASSLATSGTYE. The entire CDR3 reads CASSLATSGTYEQYF.

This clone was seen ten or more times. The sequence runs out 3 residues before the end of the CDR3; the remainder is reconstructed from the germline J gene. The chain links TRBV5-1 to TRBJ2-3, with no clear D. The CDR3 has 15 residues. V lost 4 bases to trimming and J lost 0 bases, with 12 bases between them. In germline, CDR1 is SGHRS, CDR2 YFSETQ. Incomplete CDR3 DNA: TGCGCCAGCAGCGTGGACGTCACTAGCACAGATACG. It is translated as CASSVDVTSTDT. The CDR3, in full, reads CASSVDVTSTDTQYF.

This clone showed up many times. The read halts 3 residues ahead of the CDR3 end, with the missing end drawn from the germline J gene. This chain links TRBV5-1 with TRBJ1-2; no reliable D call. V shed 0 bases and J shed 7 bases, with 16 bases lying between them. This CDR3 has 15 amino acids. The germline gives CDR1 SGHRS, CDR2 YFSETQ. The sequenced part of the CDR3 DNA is TGCGCCAGCAGCTTGGAAACGGATTTAAGGGTTGGC. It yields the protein CASSLETDLRVG. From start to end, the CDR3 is CASSLETDLRVGYTF.

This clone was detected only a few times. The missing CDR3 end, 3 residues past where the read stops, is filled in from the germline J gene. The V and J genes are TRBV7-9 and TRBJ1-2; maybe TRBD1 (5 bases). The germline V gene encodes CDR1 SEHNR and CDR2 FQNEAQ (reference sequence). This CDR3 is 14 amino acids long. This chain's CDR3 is CASTPGLAGVSYTF. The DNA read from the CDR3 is TGTGCCAGCACCCCGGGACTAGCGGGGGTCAGC.

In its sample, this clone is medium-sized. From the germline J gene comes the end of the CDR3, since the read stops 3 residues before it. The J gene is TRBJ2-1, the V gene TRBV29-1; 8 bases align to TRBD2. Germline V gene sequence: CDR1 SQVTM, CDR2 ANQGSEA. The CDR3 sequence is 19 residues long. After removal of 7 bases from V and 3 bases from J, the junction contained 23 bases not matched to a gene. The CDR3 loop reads CSARGSGAEFGSVYNEQFF. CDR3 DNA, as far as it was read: TGCAGCGCTCGCGGTAGCGGGGCTGAGTTTGGTTCGGTCTACAATGAG.

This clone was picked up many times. The DNA read from the CDR3 is TGTGCCAGCAGTTACGATCACGGGGGGCTACCTTACAATGAG. The encoded protein is CASSYDHGGLPYNE. The complete CDR3 reads CASSYDHGGLPYNEQFF. The V call is TRBV6-2 or TRBV6-3, the J call TRBJ2-1, with D possibly TRBD2 on 7 matching bases. The observed sequence ends 3 residues before the CDR3 terminus, with the missing tail filled in from the germline J gene. Trimming removed 2 bases at V and 4 bases at J, with 18 bases between. Per the germline V gene, CDR1 is MNHEY and CDR2 is SVGEGT. The CDR3 covers 17 residues.

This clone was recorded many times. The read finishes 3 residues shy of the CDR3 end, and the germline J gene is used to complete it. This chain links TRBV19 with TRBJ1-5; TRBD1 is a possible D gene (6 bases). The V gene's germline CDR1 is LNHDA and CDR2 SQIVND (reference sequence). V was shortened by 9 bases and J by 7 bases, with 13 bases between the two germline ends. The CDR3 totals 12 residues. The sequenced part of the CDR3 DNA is TGTGCCAGCCAGACAGGCGTGCAGCCC. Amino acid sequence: CASQTGVQP. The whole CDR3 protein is CASQTGVQPQHF.

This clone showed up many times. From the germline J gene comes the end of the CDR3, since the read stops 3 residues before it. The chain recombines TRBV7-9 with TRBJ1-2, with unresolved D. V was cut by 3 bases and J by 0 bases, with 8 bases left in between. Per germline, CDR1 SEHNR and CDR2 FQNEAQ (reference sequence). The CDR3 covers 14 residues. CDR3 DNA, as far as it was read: TGTGCCAGCAGCTTTGCCGCAGCTAACTATGGC. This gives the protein CASSFAAANYG. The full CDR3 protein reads CASSFAAANYGYTF.

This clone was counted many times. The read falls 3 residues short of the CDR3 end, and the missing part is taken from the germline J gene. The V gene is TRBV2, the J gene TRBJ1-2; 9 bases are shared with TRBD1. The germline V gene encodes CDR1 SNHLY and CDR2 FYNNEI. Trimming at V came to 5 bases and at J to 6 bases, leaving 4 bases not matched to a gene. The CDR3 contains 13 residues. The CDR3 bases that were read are TGTGCCAGCAGTTACAGGGGGCTAAATGGC. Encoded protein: CASSYRGLNG. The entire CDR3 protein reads CASSYRGLNGYTF.

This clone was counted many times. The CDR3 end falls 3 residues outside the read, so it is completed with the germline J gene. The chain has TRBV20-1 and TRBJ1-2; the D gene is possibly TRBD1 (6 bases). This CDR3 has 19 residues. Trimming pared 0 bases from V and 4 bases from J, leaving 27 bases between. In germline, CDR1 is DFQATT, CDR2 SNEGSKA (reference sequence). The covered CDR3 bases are TGCAGTGCTAGAGATTGGGGGACCTCAGGGGCCAACTCTTTCTATGGC. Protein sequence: CSARDWGTSGANSFYG. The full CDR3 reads CSARDWGTSGANSFYGYTF.

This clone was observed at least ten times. CDR3 DNA (partial): TGTGCCAGCAGTCCGGGACAGGTGGCGCATGAG. Its translation: CASSPGQVAHE. The CDR3 in full is CASSPGQVAHEQFF. The V call is TRBV2, the J call TRBJ2-1, with 8 positions matching TRBD1. The read falls 3 residues short of the CDR3 end, and the missing part is taken from the germline J gene. Germline CDR1 is SNHLY and CDR2 is FYNNEI. The ends lost 5 bases at V and 8 bases at J; junction bases unmatched: 8. CDR3 length: 14 residues.

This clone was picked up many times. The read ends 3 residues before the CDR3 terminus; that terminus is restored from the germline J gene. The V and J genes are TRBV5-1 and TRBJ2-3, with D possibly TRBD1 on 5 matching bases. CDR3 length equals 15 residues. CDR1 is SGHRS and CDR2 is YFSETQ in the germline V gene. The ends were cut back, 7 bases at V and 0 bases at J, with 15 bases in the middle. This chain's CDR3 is CASQMKGVSTDTQYF. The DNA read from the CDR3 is TGCGCCAGCCAGATGAAAGGGGTGAGCACAGATACG. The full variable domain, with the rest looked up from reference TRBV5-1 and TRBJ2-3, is KAGVTQTPRYLIKTRGQQVTLSCSPISGHRSVSWYQQTPGQGLQFLFEYFSETQRNKGNFPGRFSGRQFSNSRSEMNVSTLELGDSALYLCASQMKGVSTDTQYFGPGTRLTVL.